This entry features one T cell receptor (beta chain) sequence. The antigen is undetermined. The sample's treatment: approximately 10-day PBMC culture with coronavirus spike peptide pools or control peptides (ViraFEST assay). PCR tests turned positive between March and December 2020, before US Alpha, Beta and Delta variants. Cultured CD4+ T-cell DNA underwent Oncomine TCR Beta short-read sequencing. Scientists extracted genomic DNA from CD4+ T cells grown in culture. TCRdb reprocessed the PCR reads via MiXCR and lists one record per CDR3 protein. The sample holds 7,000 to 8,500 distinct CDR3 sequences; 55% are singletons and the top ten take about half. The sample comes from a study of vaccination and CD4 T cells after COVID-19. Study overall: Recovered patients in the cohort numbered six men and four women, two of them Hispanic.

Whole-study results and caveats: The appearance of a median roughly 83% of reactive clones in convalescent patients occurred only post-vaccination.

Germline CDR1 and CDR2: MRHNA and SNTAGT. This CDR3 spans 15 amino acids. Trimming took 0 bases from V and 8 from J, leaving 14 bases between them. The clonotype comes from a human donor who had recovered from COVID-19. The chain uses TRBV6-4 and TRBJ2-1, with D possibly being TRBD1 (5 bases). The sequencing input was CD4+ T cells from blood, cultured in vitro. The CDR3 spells CASSDSKKGSHEQFF. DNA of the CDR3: TGTGCCAGCAGTGACTCGAAAAAGGGGTCACATGAGCAGTTCTTC.